These 8 T cell receptor beta chains share one sample of origin, sequenced in a study of cytotoxic CD8 clonotypes in ibrutinib-treated CLL. Generated by immunoSEQ multiplex PCR, the TCRdb table keeps only in-frame clones and is missing some. The sample lists about 29,000 clones; 70% to 80% were seen once. The sample here was PBMCs, taken after 36 months of ibrutinib treatment. The receptors stem from a human donor with chronic lymphocytic leukemia.

This chain joins TRBV9 and TRBJ1-4; tentative D call: TRBD1 (5 bases). Trimming pared 3 bases from V and 0 bases from J, leaving 9 bases between. This CDR3 is 15 amino acids long. From germline, CDR1 is SGDLS and CDR2 YYNGEE. The CDR3 loop reads CASSGTGATNEKLFF. DNA of the CDR3: TGTGCCAGCAGCGGTACAGGTGCAACTAATGAAAAACTGTTTTTT.

The rearrangement links TRBV7-9 to TRBJ1-1; D gene ambiguous. Trimming took off 6 bases at V and 11 bases at J, with 16 bases between the two ends. The germline V gene encodes CDR1 SEHNR and CDR2 FQNEAQ (reference sequence). CDR3 length: 12 residues. Here the CDR3 reads CASRSGPRGAFF. The CDR3, as DNA: TGTGCCAGCAGGTCCGGGCCACGGGGTGCTTTCTTT. Supplemented by reference TRBV7-9 and TRBJ1-1, the full variable domain reads DTGVSQNPRHKITKRGQNVTFRCDPISEHNRLYWYRQTLGQGPEFLTYFQNEAQLEKSRLLSDRFSAERPKGSFSTLEIQRTEQGDSAMYLCASRSGPRGAFFGQGTRLTVV.

This chain links TRBV18 with TRBJ1-1; D unclear. The CDR3 loop spans 12 amino acids. Trimming cost V 5 bases and J 5 bases, with 9 bases left between them. Germline assignment: CDR1 KGHSH and CDR2 LQKENI. CDR3 DNA: TGTGCCAGCTCAGTCTCGCAAACTGAAGCTTTCTTT. Its protein is CASSVSQTEAFF.

The J gene is TRBJ1-6, the V gene TRBV7-9; D is ambiguous. The ends were cut back, 1 base at V and 9 bases at J, with 13 bases in the middle. The CDR3 is 15 residues long. Germline assignment: CDR1 SEHNR and CDR2 FQNEAQ (reference sequence). The CDR3 DNA reads as TGTGCCAGCAGCTTAGGGGGTCTGTCGAGTTCACCCCTCCACTTT. The encoded protein is CASSLGGLSSSPLHF.

This clone occurred once. The J gene is TRBJ2-2, the V gene TRBV5-1; TRBD2 matches 7 bases. There are 14 residues in the CDR3. From germline, CDR1 is SGHRS and CDR2 YFSETQ. The V gene end was trimmed by 3 bases and the J gene end by 5 bases; junction bases not matched to a gene: 4. In nucleotides, the CDR3 is TGCGCCAGCAGCTCCTTGGGACTAACCGGGGAGCTGTTTTTT. This gives the protein CASSSLGLTGELFF.

This clone was observed once. This chain links TRBV5-1 with TRBJ2-5, with D possibly TRBD2 on 6 matching bases. The CDR3 is 14 amino acids. Germline lookup yields CDR1 SGHRS and CDR2 YFSETQ. V lost 2 bases, J lost 5 bases, and 13 bases lay in between. The CDR3 nucleotides read TGCGCCAGCAGCTTCACCGGCAGCGGGGAGACCCAGTACTTC. The encoded protein is CASSFTGSGETQYF. Drawing the rest from reference TRBV5-1 and TRBJ2-5, the complete variable domain is KAGVTQTPRYLIKTRGQQVTLSCSPISGHRSVSWYQQTPGQGLQFLFEYFSETQRNKGNFPGRFSGRQFSNSRSEMNVSTLELGDSALYLCASSFTGSGETQYFGPGTRLLVL.

V usage is TRBV6-6 and J usage is TRBJ1-1, with D unclear. Between the trimmed V and J ends, which lost 2 bases and 6 bases, there was a span of 7 bases. The length of the CDR3 is 12 residues. CDR1 MNHNY and CDR2 SVGAGI come from the germline V gene (reference sequence). The CDR3 DNA reads as TGTGCCAGCAGTTACATGGCAGCTGAAGCTTTCTTT. Translated: CASSYMAAEAFF.

CDR3 residues: CASSQDRGTDTQYF. The DNA for the CDR3 is TGCGCCAGCAGCCAAGATAGGGGCACAGATACGCAGTATTTT. The V gene is TRBV4-3, the J gene TRBJ2-3; D is undetermined. The germline V gene has CDR1 LGHNA and CDR2 YSLEER. This CDR3 has 14 amino acids. With 0 bases removed from V and 1 base from J, the gap between germline ends came to 5 bases.